What follows describes a single T cell receptor (beta chain). This sample is drawn from a study of OX40 agonist ivuxolimab in advanced cancers. Study as a whole: Patients enrolled in dose escalation were diagnosed with hepatocellular carcinoma, melanoma, renal cell or head and neck cancer.

Peripheral blood came from all dose cohorts at three timepoints. Libraries were prepared by immunoSEQ multiplex PCR; TCRdb keeps only in-frame clonotypes and omits some of them. The table includes approximately 73,000 clones, about 90% detected once. After removal of 5 bases from V and 3 bases from J, the junction contained 8 bases not matched to a gene. Germline V gives CDR1 LGHNT, CDR2 FRNRAP. CDR3 length: 15 residues. The material sequenced was CD4+ or CD8+ T cells sorted from blood, taken in a trial of the OX40 agonist ivuxolimab. The chain combines TRBV12-5 with TRBJ2-5; 8 bases are shared with TRBD2. The sequence was obtained from an adult with an advanced solid tumor such as melanoma, head and neck, liver or kidney cancer. The CDR3 region has the DNA TGTGCTAGTGGTCCCGGGGGGGGGATGGAAGAGACCCAGTACTTC. This encodes CASGPGGGMEETQYF.